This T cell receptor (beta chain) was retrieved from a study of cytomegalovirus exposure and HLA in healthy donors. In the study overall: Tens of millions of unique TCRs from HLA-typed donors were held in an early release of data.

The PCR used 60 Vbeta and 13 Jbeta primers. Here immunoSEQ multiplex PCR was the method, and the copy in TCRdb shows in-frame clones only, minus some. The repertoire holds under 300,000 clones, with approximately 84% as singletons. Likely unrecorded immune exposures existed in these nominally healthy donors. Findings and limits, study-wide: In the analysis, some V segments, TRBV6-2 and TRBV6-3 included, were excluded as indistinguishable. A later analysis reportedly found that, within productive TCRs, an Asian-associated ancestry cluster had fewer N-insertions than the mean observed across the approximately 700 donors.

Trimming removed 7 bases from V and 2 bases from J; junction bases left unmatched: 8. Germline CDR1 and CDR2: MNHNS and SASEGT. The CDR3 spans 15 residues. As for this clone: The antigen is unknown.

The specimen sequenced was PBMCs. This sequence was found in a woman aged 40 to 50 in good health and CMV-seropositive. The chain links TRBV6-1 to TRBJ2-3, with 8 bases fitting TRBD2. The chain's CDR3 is CASTAGTSLTDTQYF. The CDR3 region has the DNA TGTGCCAGCACCGCCGGGACTAGTCTCACAGATACGCAGTATTTT.